This TCR beta chain was captured in a study of blood T cell repertoires in COVID-19. The wider study: Acute and convalescent COVID-19 samples came from the United States, Italy and Spain. PBMCs, B-cell-depleted T cells, or T cells provided the cDNA or gDNA that made up the material.

The length of the CDR3 is 16 residues. Trimming cost V 6 bases and J 0 bases, with 16 bases left between them. Germline assignment: CDR1 SNHLY and CDR2 FYNNEI. Source study methods: The authors estimated nucleated cell counts from reference gene primer amplification. Here immunoSEQ multiplex PCR was the method, and the copy in TCRdb shows in-frame clones only, minus some. The D gene and trimming were derived from the DNA, and the V and J assignments and clone size from that table. The table includes 200,000 to 300,000 clones, about 88% detected once. Sequenced: peripheral blood. The clonotype was recovered from a young man with active or convalescent COVID-19. The V and J genes are TRBV2 and TRBJ2-3; tentative D call: TRBD2 (5 bases). Here the CDR3 reads CASSEGSSRSTDTQYF. CDR3 sequence (DNA): TGTGCCAGCAGCGAGGGAAGTAGCAGGAGCACAGATACGCAGTATTTT. The complete variable domain, with remaining parts taken from reference TRBV2 and TRBJ2-3, reads EPEVTQTPSHQVTQMGQEVILRCVPISNHLYFYWYRQILGQKVEFLVSFYNNEISEKSEIFDDQFSVERPDGSNFTLKIRSTKLEDSAMYFCASSEGSSRSTDTQYFGPGTRLTVL.